This is a list of T cell receptor beta chains from one sample in a study of beta chain features in type 1 diabetes. TCRdb's table, derived via immunoSEQ multiplex PCR, lists solely in-frame clones and lacks some. This table holds 500,000 to 800,000 clones, approximately 13% found once. Sequences were obtained from naive CD4+ T cells from blood. These receptors were obtained from a man aged 25-40 years with type 1 diabetes. Both conserved end residues are part of each CDR3. A D gene is named only where the DNA matches it firmly. Rows may omit the clone size; those that give it use once, few, many or a size class.

d_gene	v_gene	abundance	j_gene	CDR3aa	CDR3nt
-	TRBV29-1	-	TRBJ1-3	CSYRGGDGIRSGNTIYF	TGCAGCTATCGTGGGGGAGACGGAATTCGCTCTGGAAACACCATATATTTT
-	TRBV30	-	TRBJ1-4	CAWNGDNEKLFF	TGTGCCTGGAACGGGGACAATGAAAAACTGTTTTTT
-	TRBV19	-	TRBJ1-2	CASEPQGRRNGYTF	TGTGCCAGTGAACCTCAGGGTAGGAGGAATGGCTACACCTTC
TRBD1	TRBV5-6	once	TRBJ2-3	CASSLGTGFSTDTQYF	TGTGCCAGCAGCTTGGGGACAGGCTTCAGCACAGATACGCAGTATTTT
-	TRBV5-1	few	TRBJ1-2	CASSLLGLYGYTF	TGCGCCAGCAGCTTATTGGGACTGTATGGCTACACCTTC
TRBD2	TRBV4-3	few	TRBJ2-3	CASSQGWRGDPTDTQYF	TGCGCCAGCAGCCAGGGCTGGCGGGGGGACCCCACAGATACGCAGTATTTT
TRBD1	TRBV4-2	-	TRBJ1-2	CASSQDPAGQTTYGYTF	TGTGCCAGCAGCCAAGATCCAGCGGGACAGACAACCTATGGCTACACCTTC
-	TRBV7-2	few	TRBJ2-1	CASSLSEASDEQFF	TGTGCCAGCAGCTTATCGGAAGCTTCCGATGAGCAGTTCTTC
-	TRBV27	few	TRBJ2-7	CASSLARGYEQYF	TGTGCCAGCAGTTTGGCACGGGGTTACGAGCAGTACTTC
-	TRBV9	-	TRBJ1-3	CASSGQSHLDTIYF	TGTGCCAGCAGCGGACAGTCACATTTGGACACCATATATTTT
TRBD2	TRBV29-1	-	TRBJ2-3	CSVVRGGTSTDTQYF	TGCAGCGTTGTTCGCGGGGGGACCAGCACAGATACGCAGTATTTT
TRBD2	TRBV5-1	-	TRBJ2-5	CASSLASGGFQETQYF	TGCGCCAGCAGCTTGGCTAGCGGGGGGTTCCAAGAGACCCAGTACTTC
-	TRBV2	few	TRBJ2-5	CASSGGHYQETQYF	TGTGCCAGCAGTGGCGGACACTACCAAGAGACCCAGTACTTC
-	TRBV18	few	TRBJ1-5	CASSPGHDQPQHF	TGTGCCAGCTCACCTGGACATGACCAGCCCCAGCATTTT
TRBD2	TRBV5-1	few	TRBJ2-1	CASSRGLAGGNEQFF	TGCGCCAGCAGCCGGGGACTAGCGGGCGGAAATGAGCAGTTCTTC
-	TRBV19	-	TRBJ2-7	CASSMVTGLHYEQYF	TGTGCCAGTAGTATGGTAACGGGACTCCATTACGAGCAGTACTTC
-	TRBV2	-	TRBJ2-6	CASSARVGGPGANVLTF	TGTGCCAGCAGTGCCAGGGTTGGGGGTCCTGGGGCCAACGTCCTGACTTTC
-	TRBV18	-	TRBJ1-6	CASSLGELPDSPLHF	TGTGCCAGCTCATTGGGAGAACTACCGGATTCACCCCTCCACTTT
-	TRBV5-8	few	TRBJ2-6	CASSLASGTYSGANVLTF	TGTGCCAGCAGCTTGGCGTCAGGGACTTACTCTGGGGCCAACGTCCTGACTTTC
-	TRBV19	-	TRBJ1-1	CASSSERGSEAFF	TGTGCCAGTAGTAGTGAACGGGGAAGCGAAGCTTTCTTT
-	TRBV15	few	TRBJ1-6	CATSRNFGDGDSPLHF	TGTGCCACCAGCAGAAACTTTGGGGACGGCGATTCACCCCTCCACTTT
-	TRBV19	-	TRBJ1-5	CASSTTHNQPQHF	TGTGCCAGTAGTACCACTCATAATCAGCCCCAGCATTTT
-	TRBV23-1	few	TRBJ1-4	CASSQSQGEKLSF	TGCGCCAGCAGTCAATCACAGGGCGAAAAACTGTCTTTT
-	TRBV6-1	-	TRBJ1-2	CASSEGGIYGYTF	TGTGCCAGCAGTGAAGGCGGAATCTATGGCTACACCTTC
-	TRBV9	-	TRBJ1-3	CASSVDIALSGNTIYF	TGTGCCAGCAGCGTAGATATTGCCCTCTCTGGAAACACCATATATTTT
TRBD1	TRBV11-2	-	TRBJ2-2	CASSSRGQGNTGELFF	TGTGCCAGCAGCTCAAGGGGACAGGGAAACACCGGGGAGCTGTTTTTT
-	TRBV7-2	few	TRBJ2-7	CASSSEGPSVQYF	TGTGCCAGCAGTTCGGAAGGGCCCTCGGTGCAGTACTTC
-	TRBV4-3	-	TRBJ1-5	CASSQDLEMSQPQHF	TGCGCCAGCAGCCAAGACCTAGAGATGAGCCAGCCCCAGCATTTT
-	TRBV5-4	-	TRBJ2-4	CASSLEGAEAKNIQYF	TGTGCCAGCAGCTTGGAGGGAGCTGAGGCCAAAAACATTCAGTACTTC
-	TRBV9	few	TRBJ1-3	CASSADGFGNTIYF	TGTGCCAGCAGCGCGGACGGTTTTGGAAACACCATATATTTT
TRBD1	TRBV6-6	-	TRBJ2-2	CASSSRDRGAAGELFF	TGTGCCAGCAGCTCCCGGGACAGGGGAGCCGCCGGGGAGCTGTTTTTT
-	TRBV30	-	TRBJ1-1	CAWIVRDTEAFF	TGTGCCTGGATCGTAAGGGACACTGAAGCTTTCTTT
-	TRBV2	-	TRBJ2-2	CASSELLTKGRELFF	TGTGCCAGCAGTGAGTTATTGACGAAGGGGCGGGAGCTGTTTTTT
-	TRBV28	-	TRBJ1-5	CASSFGVEGQPQHF	TGTGCCAGCAGTTTTGGCGTAGAAGGTCAGCCCCAGCATTTT
-	TRBV7-9	-	TRBJ1-1	CASSLEWETNDRNEAFF	TGTGCCAGCAGCTTAGAATGGGAAACCAATGACAGAAATGAAGCTTTCTTT
-	TRBV10-3	-	TRBJ2-2	CAISEARNTGELFF	TGTGCCATCAGTGAGGCCAGGAACACCGGGGAGCTGTTTTTT
-	TRBV5-1	few	TRBJ1-5	CASSTGQPNQPQHF	TGCGCCAGCAGCACAGGACAGCCCAATCAGCCCCAGCATTTT
-	TRBV9	-	TRBJ1-5	CASSGNSNQPQHF	TGTGCCAGCAGCGGTAATAGCAATCAGCCCCAGCATTTT
TRBD1	TRBV25-1	-	TRBJ1-1	CASSKPGQGPAEAFF	TGTGCCAGCAGTAAGCCGGGACAGGGTCCCGCTGAAGCTTTCTTT
-	TRBV27	few	TRBJ2-3	CASTSTGWADTQYF	TGTGCCAGCACATCGACAGGTTGGGCAGATACGCAGTATTTT
-	TRBV30	few	TRBJ1-2	CAWSQGAGYTF	TGTGCCTGGAGTCAGGGTGCTGGCTACACCTTC
-	TRBV6-5	few	TRBJ2-3	CASSYASVSTDTQYF	TGTGCCAGCAGTTACGCTAGCGTGAGCACAGATACGCAGTATTTT
-	TRBV6-5	few	TRBJ2-7	CASSYYRDYEQYF	TGTGCCAGCAGTTATTACAGGGACTACGAGCAGTACTTC
TRBD1	TRBV5-1	-	TRBJ1-4	CASSLEGQGHEKLFF	TGCGCCAGCAGCTTGGAGGGACAGGGACATGAAAAACTGTTTTTT
TRBD2	TRBV5-1	few	TRBJ2-3	CASSLTSGTDTQYF	TGCGCCAGCAGCTTAACTAGCGGCACAGATACGCAGTATTTT